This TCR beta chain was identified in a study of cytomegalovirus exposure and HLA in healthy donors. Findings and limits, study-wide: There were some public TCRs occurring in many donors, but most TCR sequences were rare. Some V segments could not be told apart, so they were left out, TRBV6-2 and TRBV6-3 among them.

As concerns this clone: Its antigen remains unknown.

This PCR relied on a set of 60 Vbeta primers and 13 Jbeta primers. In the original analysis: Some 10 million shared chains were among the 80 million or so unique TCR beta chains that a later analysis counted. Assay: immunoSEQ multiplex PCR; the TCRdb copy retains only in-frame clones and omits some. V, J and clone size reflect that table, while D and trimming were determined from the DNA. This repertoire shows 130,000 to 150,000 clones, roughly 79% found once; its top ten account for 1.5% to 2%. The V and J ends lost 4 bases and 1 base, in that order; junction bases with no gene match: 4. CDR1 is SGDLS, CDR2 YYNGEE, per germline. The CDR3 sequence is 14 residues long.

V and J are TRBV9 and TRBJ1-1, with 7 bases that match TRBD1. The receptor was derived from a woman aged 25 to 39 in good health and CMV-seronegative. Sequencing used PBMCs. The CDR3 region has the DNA TGTGCCAGCAGCCTCAGGACAGGGAACACTGAAGCTTTCTTT. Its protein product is CASSLRTGNTEAFF.